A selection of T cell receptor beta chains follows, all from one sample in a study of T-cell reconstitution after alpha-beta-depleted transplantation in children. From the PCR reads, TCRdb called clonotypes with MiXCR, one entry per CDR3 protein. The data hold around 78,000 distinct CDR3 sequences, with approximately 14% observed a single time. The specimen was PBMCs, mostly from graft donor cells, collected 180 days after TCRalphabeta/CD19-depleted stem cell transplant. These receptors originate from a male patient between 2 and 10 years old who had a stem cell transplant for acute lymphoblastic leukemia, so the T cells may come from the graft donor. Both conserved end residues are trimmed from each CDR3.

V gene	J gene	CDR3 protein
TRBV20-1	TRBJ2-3	SALGGIGDTQY
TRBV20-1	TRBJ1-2	SARLLTGRYGYT
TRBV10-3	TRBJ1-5	AISGTGANQPQH
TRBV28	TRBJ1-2	ATRLEPTGIYGYT
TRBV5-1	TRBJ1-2	ASSLVARGDYGYT
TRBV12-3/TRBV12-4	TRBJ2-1	ASSPPSAGEQF
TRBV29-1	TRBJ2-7	SVPNTSGSVDEQY
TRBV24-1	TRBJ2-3	ATSDFSFTDTQY
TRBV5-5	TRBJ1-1	ASSFPGIEAF
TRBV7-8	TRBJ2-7	ASPLRRDYEQY
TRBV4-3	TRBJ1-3	ASSQDFDSSGNTIY
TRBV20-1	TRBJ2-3	SATPSHGPTDTQY
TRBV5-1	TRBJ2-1	ASSLTSREQF
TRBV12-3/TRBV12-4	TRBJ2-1	ASRPGAGKNEQF
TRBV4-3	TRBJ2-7	AISHRSGGMDEQY
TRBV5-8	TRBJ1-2	ASSLYGQTYGYT
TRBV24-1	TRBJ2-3	ATSDPGRGDTQY
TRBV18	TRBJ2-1	ASSLSGSRYNEQF
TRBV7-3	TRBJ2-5	ASSSIAGAETQY
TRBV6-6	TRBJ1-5	ASSPGANQPQH
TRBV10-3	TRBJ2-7	AISDLRSYEQY
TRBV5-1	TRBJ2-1	ASSIGLAGRNEQF
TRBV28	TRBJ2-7	ASSPGVRVSYEQY
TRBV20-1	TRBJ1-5	SARGQGGSNQPQH
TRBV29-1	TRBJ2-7	SVAGLSYEQY
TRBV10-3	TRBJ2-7	ATRDIPAYEQY
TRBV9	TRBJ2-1	ASSASRWDSSYNEQF
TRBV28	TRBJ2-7	ASSFVVGHAYEQY
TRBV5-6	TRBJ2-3	ASSRTLAGDPWGDTQY
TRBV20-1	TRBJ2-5	SASRPGSLETQY
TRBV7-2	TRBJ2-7	ASSLSVRANEQY
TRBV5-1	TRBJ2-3	ASSRPRVLGTDTQY
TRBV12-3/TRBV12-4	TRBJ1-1	ASSQQGNTEAF
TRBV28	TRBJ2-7	ASSFRRVLYEQY
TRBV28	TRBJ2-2	ASSLMFRHTGELF
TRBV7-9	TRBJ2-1	ASSSEPRTDNEQF
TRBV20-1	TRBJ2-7	SAEAGVPYEQY
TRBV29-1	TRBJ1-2	SAGGSGNTNYGYT
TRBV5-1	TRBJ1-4	ASRSLIGDSPNEKLF
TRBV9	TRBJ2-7	ASSEGQASNYEQY